The entry below gives a single T cell receptor (beta chain) sequence along with its context. No cognate antigen has been identified for it. No clone much larger than this one lies a single base away; base qualities are absent. This entry belongs to a study of blood T cells in healthy people across ages (dated by TCRdb to the mid-2010s). With regard to the full study: Template switching captured roughly one uniquely barcoded TCR beta cDNA molecule per two T cells in model experiments. The study measured age-related changes in TCR beta repertoire diversity using deep sequencing normalized with unique cDNA molecular identifiers. Donors of different ages were randomly distributed across sequencing lanes to avoid experimental bias. Two additional independent replicas of 1 million unique cDNA reads from the same blood draw were analyzed for two donors (one aged 18 to 30 and one aged 80 or older). The donors were divided into four age groups: young (average about 15 years), middle-aged (approximately 41), aged (around 67) and long-lived (82).

The donors were under 40 Caucasian individuals from Russia, aged roughly 6 to 90 years, who were systemically healthy. Each donor gave 9.5 to 10 milliliters of peripheral blood, drawn into EDTA-treated Vacutainer tubes. Ficoll-Paque density-gradient centrifugation was used to isolate PBMCs, with at least 7 million per sample. Total RNA, at least 5 micrograms per sample, was extracted from PBMCs with Trizol reagent. For every donor, flow cytometry on a PBMC aliquot measured the percentage of naive CD45RAhigh/CD27high T cells. CDR1 is given as DFQATT and CDR2 as SNEGSKA, both from the germline V gene (reference sequence). From the cysteine up to the phenylalanine, the CDR3 has a length of 14 residues. The DNA shown is the 42-base CDR3, in frame from base 1. From V the trimming removes 5 bases and from J it removes 6 bases, while the gene matches leave 11 bases of the junction unaccounted for. The library was made by 5' RACE. Sequencer: Illumina HiSeq 2500. A second PCR of roughly 6 to 11 cycles was run with a J-beta primer mix and a sample-barcoded 5' primer. A template-switch 5' adaptor carrying 12 random nucleotides introduced a unique molecular identifier onto each TCR beta cDNA molecule. Each sample yielded at least 2.5 million CDR3-containing paired-end reads. First-strand cDNA synthesis was performed from all RNA using the Mint cDNA synthesis kit, with priming by a TRBC-specific oligonucleotide. Following uracil-DNA glycosylase treatment, all cDNA underwent a first 18-cycle PCR with the universal primers M1SS and BC2_uni_R. The published analysis was carried out like this. For normalization, 1 million high-quality reads were randomly selected from each sample, with every read carrying a distinct molecular identifier. Reads sharing molecular identifiers were discarded rather than binned into consensus sequences. MiTCR, run with a Q25 quality threshold and the strictest error-elimination algorithm, handled CDR3 identification, clonotype clustering and error correction. A nonparametric unseen species model using Euler transformation provided a lower-bound estimate of total TCR beta diversity. The public reads were quality trimmed at Q25 with fastp and then assembled into clones with MiXCR by TCRdb, keeping productive beta chains. Each entry is one CDR3 protein sequence, shown with its most common DNA and genes. The V and J calls come from TCRdb's annotation, not from the publication. Counted in this sample were more than 700,000 distinct CDR3 sequences; about 46% of them appeared once. Over 15% of the sample rests with the top ten.

The investigation overall reported the following: Because donor CMV infection status was unknown, age-related changes in expanded clonotypes were potentially confounded. There was a strong correlation between observed TCR beta diversity and the percentage of naive T cells measured by flow cytometry. Total diversity estimates from one million sequenced T cells were considered lower bounds and underestimates. The long-lived group showed more naive CD4+ T cells, fewer expanded clones and increased TCR diversity than the aged group, suggesting age selection. Observed TCR beta diversity per million T cells fell roughly linearly with age, and a significant reduction was already apparent by age roughly 40. Because profiling used bulk unsorted PBMCs, naive and antigen-experienced compartments could not be compared conclusively.

Sample: blood. The rearrangement joined TRBV20-1 to TRBJ2-3, and 7 junctional nucleotides match TRBD2. The clonotype comes from a man older than 75 in good health. The DNA is TGCAGTGCTGTAAACCAGCGGGATGGGGATACGCAGTATTTT. This sequence encodes CSAVNQRDGDTQYF.